This T cell receptor beta chain was identified in a study of OX40 agonist ivuxolimab in advanced cancers. The germline V gene encodes CDR1 MGHDK and CDR2 SYGVNS. The V end was cut by 1 base, the J end by 3 bases, with 12 bases between. This CDR3 comprises 15 residues. The study's findings and limits: Averaged across samples, CD8+ T cells carried more expanded clones than CD4+ did.

The data were produced by immunoSEQ multiplex PCR, yet TCRdb's version contains in-frame clones alone and is incomplete. The data show about 50,000 clones, around 85% seen once. Turning to this clone: Its antigen is unidentified.

The source material was CD4+ or CD8+ T cells sorted from blood, sampled in a trial of the OX40 agonist ivuxolimab. The J gene is TRBJ1-2, the V gene TRBV25-1; D is undetermined. The source is an adult with an advanced solid tumor such as melanoma, head and neck, liver or kidney cancer. The CDR3 DNA reads TGTGCCAGCAGTGAATCAATCCCGGACTACTATGGCTACACCTTC. Protein sequence: CASSESIPDYYGYTF.